This TCR beta chain was sequenced for a study of monozygotic twins with inflammatory bowel disease. Overall study results and limits: Fewer clonotypes were shared with others by IBD patients than by healthy twins, especially with disease activity.

About this clonotype: Its specificity is not known.

Germline assignment: CDR1 SGDLS and CDR2 YYNGEE. The CDR3 covers 14 residues. Reprocessing the 5' RACE reads, TCRdb reports a single entry for every CDR3 protein and omits DNA. This repertoire includes approximately 390,000 distinct CDR3 sequences. Collection yielded roughly 2.5 ml of blood per donor. Sample: blood. V usage is TRBV9 and J usage is TRBJ2-5; absent DNA, TCRdb's TRBD1 call cannot be checked. This sequence was found in a human donor with ulcerative colitis or Crohn's disease, or a healthy co-twin of an affected twin (not recorded which). CDR3: CASSVGGGEETQYF.